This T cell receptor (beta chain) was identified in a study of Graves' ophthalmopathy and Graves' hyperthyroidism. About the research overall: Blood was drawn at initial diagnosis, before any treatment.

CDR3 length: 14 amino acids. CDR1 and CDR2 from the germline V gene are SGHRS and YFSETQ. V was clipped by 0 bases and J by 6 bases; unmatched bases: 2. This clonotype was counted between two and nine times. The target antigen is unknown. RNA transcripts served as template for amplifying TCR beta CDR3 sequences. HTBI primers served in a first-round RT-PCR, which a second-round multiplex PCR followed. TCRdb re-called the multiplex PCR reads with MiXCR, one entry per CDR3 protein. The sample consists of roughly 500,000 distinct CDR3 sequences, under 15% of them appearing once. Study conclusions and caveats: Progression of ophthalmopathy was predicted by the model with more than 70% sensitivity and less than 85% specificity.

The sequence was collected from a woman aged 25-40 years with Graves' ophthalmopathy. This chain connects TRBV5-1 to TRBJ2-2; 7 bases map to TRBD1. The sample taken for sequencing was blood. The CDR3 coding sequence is TGCGCCAGCAGCTTGGTGACAGGGCCCGGGGAGCTGTTTTTT. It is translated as CASSLVTGPGELFF.